This T cell receptor beta chain was sequenced in a study of T cell clonotyping in hematopoietic cell transplantation. Regarding the study as a whole: Few recipient clonotypes overlapped donors; over 97% were de novo at given depth. Recipient TCR diversity dropped after transplant; expanded clonotypes rose from day 30 to 180.

The junction had 1 base not matched to a gene; V was cut back by 5 bases and J by 2 bases. This CDR3 has 15 residues. Germline V lookup: CDR1 SGHRS, CDR2 YFSETQ. Blood collection times were about day -28 and days 30, 100, 180 posttransplant. For this clone: Its antigen is not known. Different DNA sequences within this sample yield the same CDR3.

The data were produced by immunoSEQ multiplex PCR, yet TCRdb's version contains in-frame clones alone and is incomplete. The top ten hold approximately 31% of the sample, which has thousands of clones, 75% to 85% seen once. The J gene is TRBJ2-2, the V gene TRBV5-1, with 12 bases aligning to TRBD2. Sequenced here: PBMCs, sampled 180 days after allogeneic stem cell transplant. The TCR comes from a female patient aged 30 to 45 who had an allogeneic stem cell transplant, so the T cells may come from the graft donor. Some clones in this sample may be carry-over from other donors' samples. CDR3 DNA: TGCGCCAGCAGACTAGCGGGGGGAAACACCGGGGAGCTGTTTTTT. This encodes CASRLAGGNTGELFF.